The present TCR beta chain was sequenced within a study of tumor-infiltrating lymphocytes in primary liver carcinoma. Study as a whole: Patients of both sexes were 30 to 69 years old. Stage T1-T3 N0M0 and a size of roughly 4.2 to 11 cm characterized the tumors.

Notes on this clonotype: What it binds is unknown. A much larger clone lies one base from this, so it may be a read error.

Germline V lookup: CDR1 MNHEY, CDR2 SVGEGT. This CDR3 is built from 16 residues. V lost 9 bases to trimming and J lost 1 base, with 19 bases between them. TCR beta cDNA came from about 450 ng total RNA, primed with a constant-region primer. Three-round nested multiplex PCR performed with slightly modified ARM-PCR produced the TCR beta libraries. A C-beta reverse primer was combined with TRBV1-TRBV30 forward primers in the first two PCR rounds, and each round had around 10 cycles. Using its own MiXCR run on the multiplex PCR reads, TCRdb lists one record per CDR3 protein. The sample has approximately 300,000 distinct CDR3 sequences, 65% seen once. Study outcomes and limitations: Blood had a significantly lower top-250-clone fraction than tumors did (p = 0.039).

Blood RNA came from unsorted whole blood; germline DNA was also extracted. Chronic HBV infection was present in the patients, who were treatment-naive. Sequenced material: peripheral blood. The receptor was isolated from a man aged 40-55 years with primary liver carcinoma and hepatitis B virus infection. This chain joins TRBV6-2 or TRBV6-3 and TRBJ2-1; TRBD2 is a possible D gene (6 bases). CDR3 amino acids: CASSKRTTGSYNEQFF. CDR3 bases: TGTGCCAGTTCAAAGCGGACTACCGGTTCCTACAATGAGCAGTTCTTC.